This entry lists 21 T cell receptor beta chains sequenced from one sample in a study of CD8 T cells in ankylosing spondylitis. TCRdb ran MiXCR on the 5' RACE reads and lists one entry per CDR3 protein. The profile shows fewer than 250,000 distinct CDR3 sequences, roughly 32% of them singletons. The sequencing input was blood, either unsorted or a sorted T cell fraction (not recorded which). The source of these receptors is a male donor with ankylosing spondylitis or in good health (not recorded which).

The table lists this clonotype with a few counts. This chain links TRBV20-1 with TRBJ1-1; D remains ambiguous. Germline values: CDR1 DFQATT, CDR2 SNEGSKA (reference sequence). The CDR3 runs 13 residues. The germline V and J ends were trimmed by 1 base and 10 bases, with 16 bases remaining between them. The CDR3 region has the DNA TGCAGTGCTAGAGCTTTGTCGGCCGGGAGAGCTTTCTTT. This translates into CSARALSAGRAFF.

The chain has TRBV9 and TRBJ1-4, with no clear D. In germline, CDR1 is SGDLS, CDR2 YYNGEE. CDR3 length equals 15 residues. V gave up 0 bases and J gave up 8 bases, with 14 bases separating them. The CDR3 here is CASSVAGSEWEKLFF. The CDR3 DNA follows: TGTGCCAGCAGCGTAGCGGGGTCAGAATGGGAAAAACTGTTTTTT.

This clonotype has more than one count but fewer than ten. The chain joins TRBV20-1 to TRBJ1-2, with D possibly matching TRBD1 (6 bases). CDR3 length: 11 residues. The germline V gene has CDR1 DFQATT and CDR2 SNEGSKA (reference sequence). The CDR3 loop is CSTGGYYGYTF. The CDR3, as DNA: TGCAGCACGGGGGGCTACTATGGCTACACCTTC.

This clonotype was seen a few times. The DNA is left out, because the CDR3 cannot be placed on it with certainty; the CDR3 is given as TCRdb lists it. The rearrangement joins TRBV7-2 to TRBJ2-1; TRBD1 was called by the table and not checked on the DNA. CDR1 and CDR2 from the germline V gene are SGHTA and FQGNSA. The CDR3 totals 13 residues, both ends included. CDR3: CASSLVGAGAMFF.

This clonotype has only a few counts. The chain recombines TRBV29-1 with TRBJ1-1; D is ambiguous. The V end was cut by 1 base, the J end by 4 bases, with 10 bases between. The CDR3 has 13 residues. Germline V gives CDR1 SQVTM, CDR2 ANQGSEA. In DNA, the CDR3 is TGCAGCGTTGAAGTCACGGCGCGCACTGAAGCTTTCTTT. Residues: CSVEVTARTEAFF.

The chain employs TRBV5-1 and TRBJ2-1; 9 bases line up with TRBD2. CDR1 SGHRS and CDR2 YFSETQ come from the germline V gene. V shed 3 bases, J shed 5 bases, and the junction held 6 bases outside the gene matches. This CDR3 is 15 amino acids long. CDR3 loop: CASSSLAGSNNEQFF. For the CDR3, the DNA is TGCGCCAGCAGCTCTCTAGCGGGGTCGAACAATGAGCAGTTCTTC.

This sequence joins TRBV12-3 or TRBV12-4 and TRBJ2-7; a weak D match, TRBD1 (6 bases). Trimming left V 6 bases short and J 4 bases short, with 13 bases between. The CDR3 totals 13 residues. CDR3 amino acids: CASSPGTQYEQYF. CDR3 coding DNA: TGTGCCAGCAGCCCCGGGACACAGTACGAGCAGTACTTC.

The J gene is TRBJ2-5, the V gene TRBV6-5, with 11 bases aligning to TRBD2. This CDR3 region has 16 residues. J lost 4 bases, V lost 0 bases, and 4 bases had no gene match. The germline gives CDR1 MNHEY, CDR2 SVGAGI. CDR3 protein: CASSYSSGGAGETQYF. The CDR3, as DNA: TGTGCCAGCAGTTACTCTAGCGGGGGGGCCGGAGAGACCCAGTACTTC.

A few counts support this clonotype. The chain combines TRBV12-3 or TRBV12-4 with TRBJ2-5; D possibly uses TRBD1 or TRBD2 (6 bases each). Trimming took 5 bases from V and 2 from J, leaving 15 bases between them. This CDR3 is 15 amino acids long. As DNA, the CDR3 is TGTGCCAGCAGTAACCCCGGGGGACAACAAGAGACCCAGTACTTC. It translates to CASSNPGGQQETQYF.

This chain connects TRBV27 to TRBJ1-1, with D possibly being TRBD1 (5 bases). V lost 6 bases, J lost 5 bases, and 16 bases lay in between. Germline assignment: CDR1 MNHEY and CDR2 SMNVEV (reference sequence). The CDR3 spans 14 residues. CDR3 in amino acids: CASSTRPGGTEAFF. The CDR3 DNA reads TGTGCCAGCAGCACTAGACCTGGGGGAACTGAAGCTTTCTTT.

This clonotype was detected only a few times. The chain couples TRBV6-6 to TRBJ2-6; D remains unclear. The V and J ends lost 6 bases and 2 bases respectively, with 5 bases between them. The germline V gene encodes CDR1 MNHNY and CDR2 SVGAGI (reference sequence). The CDR3 runs to 13 residues. CDR3 sequence (DNA): TGTGCCAGCAGCGAGACTGGGGCCAACGTCCTGACTTTC. Its protein is CASSETGANVLTF.

The J gene is TRBJ1-5, the V gene TRBV9; possibly TRBD1 for D (6 bases). Trimming removed 3 bases from V and 5 bases from J, with 9 bases in between. The CDR3 totals 13 residues. CDR1 is SGDLS, CDR2 YYNGEE, per germline. The CDR3 here is CASSADSDQPQHF. CDR3 sequence (DNA): TGTGCCAGCAGCGCGGACAGCGATCAGCCCCAGCATTTT.

This clonotype turned up a few times. The chain links TRBV11-2 to TRBJ2-3; 11 bases are shared with TRBD2. The CDR3 consists of 19 residues. Per germline, CDR1 SGHAT and CDR2 FQNNGV. Trimming cost V 5 bases and J 4 bases; bases outside gene matches: 17. The CDR3 DNA follows: TGTGCCAGCAGCACTCGTACACTTTTAGCGGGGGGGCGAGCAGATACGCAGTATTTT. This translates into CASSTRTLLAGGRADTQYF. The full variable domain, with the rest looked up from reference TRBV11-2 and TRBJ2-3, is EAGVAQSPRYKIIEKRQSVAFWCNPISGHATLYWYQQILGQGPKLLIQFQNNGVVDDSQLPKDRFSAERLKGVDSTLKIQPAKLEDSAVYLCASSTRTLLAGGRADTQYFGPGTRLTVL.

The chain carries TRBV28 and TRBJ2-7; D may be TRBD1 or TRBD2 (5 bases each). Germline V lookup: CDR1 MDHEN, CDR2 SYDVKM. This CDR3 comprises 15 residues. V lost 7 bases and J lost 5, with 21 bases in between. The CDR3 DNA reads as TGTGCCAGCACCCTAGTTGGGGACCAGCCCGACGAGCAGTACTTC. It yields the protein CASTLVGDQPDEQYF.

The sample holds a few counts of this clonotype. CDR3 in amino acids: CASSPDRGDYGYTF. CDR3 coding DNA: TGTGCCAGCAGTCCGGACAGGGGCGACTATGGCTACACCTTC. This chain links TRBV6-1 with TRBJ1-2, with 9 bases that match TRBD1. From germline, CDR1 is MNHNS and CDR2 SASEGT. Losses at the gene ends were 5 bases for V and 3 bases for J; bases not matched to a gene: 4. This CDR3 region has 14 residues.

This clonotype was seen a handful of times. The CDR3 loop reads CASSQDSNQPQHF. CDR3 nucleotide sequence: TGTGCCAGCAGTCAGGACAGTAATCAGCCCCAGCATTTT. The chain uses TRBV6-1 and TRBJ1-5; TRBD1 might be the D (6 bases). V shed 5 bases and J shed 4 bases, with 9 bases lying between them. The CDR3 loop spans 13 amino acids. The germline CDR1 and CDR2 sequences are MNHNS and SASEGT.

This clonotype was counted ten times or more. This chain links TRBV29-1 with TRBJ1-2, with D maybe TRBD1 (5 bases). The CDR3 has 13 amino acids. V gave up 0 bases and J gave up 2 bases, with 7 bases separating them. Germline V gene data show CDR1 as SQVTM and CDR2 as ANQGSEA. The CDR3 nucleotides are TGCAGCGTTGAAGAGGGGCAGAACTATGGCTACACCTTC. It codes for CSVEEGQNYGYTF.

V gene TRBV7-3 combines with J gene TRBJ2-7; D gene unclear. The V gene lost 1 base and the J gene lost 3 bases, with 7 bases spanning the gap. This CDR3 has 13 residues. Germline CDR1 is SGHTA and CDR2 is FQGTGA. CDR3 amino acids: CASSLNSRYEQYF. Written as DNA, the CDR3 is TGTGCCAGCAGCTTAAACAGCCGCTACGAGCAGTACTTC.

Details on this clonotype: The junction and the germline gene differ at one end; a read error may be behind it. This sequence joins TRBV11-2 and TRBJ2-7; D not certain. The CDR3 consists of 11 residues. CDR1 is SGHAT, CDR2 FQNNGV, per germline. The CDR3 protein is CASSRNPQQDF. CDR3 coding DNA: TGTGCCAGCAGCCGCAACCCTCAGCAGGACTTC.

Turning to this clonotype: It may be a read error: a sequence one base away is much more abundant. The genes are TRBV20-1 and TRBJ2-3, with TRBD2 matching 11 bases. Germline V gene sequence: CDR1 DFQATT, CDR2 SNEGSKA (reference sequence). The ends lost 1 base at V and 7 bases at J; junction bases unmatched: 7. The CDR3 sequence is 15 residues long. CDR3: CSARGSSGGLHTQYF. CDR3 in DNA: TGCAGTGCTAGAGGATCTAGCGGGGGGTTGCATACGCAGTATTTT.

This clonotype turned up a few times. The chain uses TRBV6-1 and TRBJ2-7; maybe TRBD2 (6 bases). Per the germline V gene, CDR1 is MNHNS and CDR2 is SASEGT. Trimming took 6 bases from V and 2 from J, leaving 17 bases between them. The CDR3 runs to 15 residues. The CDR3 loop reads CASSSLARSPYEQYF. CDR3 nucleotides: TGTGCCAGCAGCTCTCTAGCGCGAAGCCCCTACGAGCAGTACTTC.